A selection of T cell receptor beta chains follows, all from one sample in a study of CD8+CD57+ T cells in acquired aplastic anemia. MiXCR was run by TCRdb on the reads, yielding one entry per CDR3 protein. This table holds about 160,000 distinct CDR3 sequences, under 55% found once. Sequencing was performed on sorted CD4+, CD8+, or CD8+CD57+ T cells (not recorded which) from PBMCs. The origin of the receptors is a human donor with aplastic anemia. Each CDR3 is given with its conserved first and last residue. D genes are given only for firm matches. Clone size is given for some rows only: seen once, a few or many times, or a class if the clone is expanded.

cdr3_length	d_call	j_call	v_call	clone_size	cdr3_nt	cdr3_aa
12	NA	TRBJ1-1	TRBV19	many	TGTGCCAGTAGTATGGTGGGGCGGGAAGCTTTCTTT	CASSMVGREAFF
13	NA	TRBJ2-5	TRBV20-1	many	TGCAGTGCCCTGGGGGGTTCTGGGGAGACCCAGTACTTC	CSALGGSGETQYF
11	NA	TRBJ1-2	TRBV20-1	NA	TGCAGTGCACCCCAGGGCTATGGCTACACCTTC	CSAPQGYGYTF
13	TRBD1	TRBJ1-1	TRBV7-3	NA	TGTGCCAGCAGCTTAGACAGGGTAACTGAAGCTTTCTTT	CASSLDRVTEAFF
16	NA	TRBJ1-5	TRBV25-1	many	TGTGCCAGCTCCCCCTCCGACAGCGGGTATTGGCAGCCCCAGCATTTT	CASSPSDSGYWQPQHF
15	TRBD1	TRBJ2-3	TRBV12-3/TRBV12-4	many	TGTGCCAGCAGTCCTAAGGGGGCGCTTGGAGATACGCAGTATTTT	CASSPKGALGDTQYF
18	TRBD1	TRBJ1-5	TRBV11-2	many	TGTGCCAGCAGCTTAGTGGGGACAGGGGCCGGACTCAATCAGCCCCAGCATTTT	CASSLVGTGAGLNQPQHF
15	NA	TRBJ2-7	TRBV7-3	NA	TGTGCCAGCAGCCCCCAGAGGGGTGGGTCCTACGAGCAGTACTTC	CASSPQRGGSYEQYF
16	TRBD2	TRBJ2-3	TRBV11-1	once	TGTGCCAGCAGCTTAGCGGTTAGCGGGACGAAAGATACGCAGTATTTT	CASSLAVSGTKDTQYF
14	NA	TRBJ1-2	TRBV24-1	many	TGTGCCACCAGTGACTCCGGGACACACTATGGCTACACCTTC	CATSDSGTHYGYTF
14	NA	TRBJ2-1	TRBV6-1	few	TGTGCCAGCAGTGAATTGAATGGCTGGGTTGAGCAGTTCTTC	CASSELNGWVEQFF
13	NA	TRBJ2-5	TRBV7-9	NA	TGTGCCAGCAGCTTGACACAGCCAGGGACCCAGTACTTC	CASSLTQPGTQYF
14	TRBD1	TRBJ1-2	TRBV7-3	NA	TGTGCCAGCACCATAACCGGGACAGGTGCGGGCTACACCTTC	CASTITGTGAGYTF
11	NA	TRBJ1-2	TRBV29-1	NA	TGCAGCGTCGGGGACCGACCGGGCTACACCTTC	CSVGDRPGYTF
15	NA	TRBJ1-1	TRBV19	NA	TGTGCCAGTAAGGCATTTGTGGGGCTTAACACTGAAGCTTTCTTT	CASKAFVGLNTEAFF
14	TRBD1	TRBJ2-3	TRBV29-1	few	TGCAGCACTCGCAGGGGGCATGGCACAGATACGCAGTATTTT	CSTRRGHGTDTQYF
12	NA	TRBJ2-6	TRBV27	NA	TGTGCCAGCTGGGACGCTAGCCACGTCCTGACTTTC	CASWDASHVLTF
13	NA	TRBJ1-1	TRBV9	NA	TGTGCCAGCAGCGTAGTTGGTGATTTGGGAACTTTCTTT	CASSVVGDLGTFF
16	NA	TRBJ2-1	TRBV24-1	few	TGTGCCACCAGTGATCCATTACAGGTTGTGGGGAATGAGCAGTTCTTC	CATSDPLQVVGNEQFF
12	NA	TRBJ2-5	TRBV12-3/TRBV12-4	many	TGTGCCAGCAGTTTCTTAGAGGGGGCCCAGTACTTC	CASSFLEGAQYF
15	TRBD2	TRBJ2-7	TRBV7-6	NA	TGTGCCAGCACGGTTGGGGGGGGGAGCTCCTACGAGCAGTACTTC	CASTVGGGSSYEQYF
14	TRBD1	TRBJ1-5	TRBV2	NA	TGTGCCAGCAGTGCTCAGACAGGGGATCAGCCCCAGCATTTT	CASSAQTGDQPQHF
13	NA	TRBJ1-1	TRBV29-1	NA	TGCAGCGTTGACTGGGGGGCCGGCACTGAAGCTTTCTTT	CSVDWGAGTEAFF
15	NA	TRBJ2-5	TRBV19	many	TGTGCCAGTAGCAAACATACCGACAACGAAGAGACCCAGTACTTC	CASSKHTDNEETQYF
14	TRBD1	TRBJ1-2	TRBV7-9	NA	TGTGCCAGCGGGACAGGCTTTACTAACTATGGCTACACCTTC	CASGTGFTNYGYTF
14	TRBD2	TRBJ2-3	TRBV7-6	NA	TGTGCCAGCAGCTTTATAGCGGGTACAGATACGCAGTATTTT	CASSFIAGTDTQYF
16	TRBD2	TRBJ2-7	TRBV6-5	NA	TGTGCCAGCAGTTCCGGGACTAGCGGGGGGGCGAGCGAGCAGTACTTC	CASSSGTSGGASEQYF
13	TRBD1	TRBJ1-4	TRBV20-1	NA	TGCAGTGCTAGGGACAGGAATAATGAAAAACTGCTTTTT	CSARDRNNEKLLF
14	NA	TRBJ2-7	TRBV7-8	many	TGTGCCAGCAGCTTAGCCGGATTACTCTACGAGCAGTACTTC	CASSLAGLLYEQYF
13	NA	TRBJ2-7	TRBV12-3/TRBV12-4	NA	TGTGCCAGCAGGGACGCGATCTCCTACGAGCAGTACTTC	CASRDAISYEQYF
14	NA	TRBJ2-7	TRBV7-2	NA	TGTGCCAGCAGCTTTTCCCCAGTCTCCTACGAGCAGTACTTC	CASSFSPVSYEQYF
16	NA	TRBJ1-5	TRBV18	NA	TGTGCCAGCTCACCACCAGGGGTTCAGGTAAATCAGCCCCAGCATTTT	CASSPPGVQVNQPQHF
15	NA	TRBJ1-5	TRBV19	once	TGTGCCAGTATCTCTGGATGGGGCTTAGGCCAGCCCCAGCATTTT	CASISGWGLGQPQHF
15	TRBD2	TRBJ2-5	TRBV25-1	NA	TGTGCCAGCAGCCCTAGGGGACTACCTGAAGAGACCCAGTACTTC	CASSPRGLPEETQYF
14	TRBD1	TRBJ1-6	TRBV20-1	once	TGCAGTGCTAGAGGGGACAGGGAAAATTCACCCCTCCACTTT	CSARGDRENSPLHF
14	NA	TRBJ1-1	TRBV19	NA	TGTGCCAGTAGTATTGGGACATCAGGATTAGCCGCTTTCTTT	CASSIGTSGLAAFF
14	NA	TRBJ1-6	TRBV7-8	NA	TGTGCCAGCAGCTTACTAGGGTATGGCTCACCCCTCCACTTT	CASSLLGYGSPLHF
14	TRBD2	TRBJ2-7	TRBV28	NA	TGTGCCAGCAGCTCGGCGGGGGTCTCCTACGAGCAGTACTTC	CASSSAGVSYEQYF
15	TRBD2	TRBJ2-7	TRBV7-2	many	TGTGCCAGCAACCTTTCCCCCCTAGCGGGAGGGGAGCAGTACTTC	CASNLSPLAGGEQYF
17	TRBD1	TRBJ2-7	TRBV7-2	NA	TGTGCCAGCAGCTTAGCCCCACCGAGGGGGCTAGCCTACGAGCAGTACTTC	CASSLAPPRGLAYEQYF
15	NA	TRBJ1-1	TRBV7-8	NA	TGTGCCAGCAGCCCGAGTAGGGATCGTAACACTGAAGCTTTCTTT	CASSPSRDRNTEAFF
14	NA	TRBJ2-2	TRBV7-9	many	TGTGCCAGCAGCGCCGACAGATACACCGGGGAGCTGTTTTTT	CASSADRYTGELFF
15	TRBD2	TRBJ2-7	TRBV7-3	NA	TGTGCCAGCAGCTTAGAGACTAGCGGGACTTACGAGCAGTACTTC	CASSLETSGTYEQYF
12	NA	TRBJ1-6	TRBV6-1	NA	TGTGCCAGCAGCTCCGTCGTATCACCCCTCCACTTT	CASSSVVSPLHF
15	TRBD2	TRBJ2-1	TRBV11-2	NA	TGTGCCAGCAGCATGGGACTAGCCGAAGGGAATGAGCAGTTCTTC	CASSMGLAEGNEQFF
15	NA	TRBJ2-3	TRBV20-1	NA	TGCAGTGCTAGAGCCCCCTTGGAGCCCACAGATACGCAGTATTTT	CSARAPLEPTDTQYF
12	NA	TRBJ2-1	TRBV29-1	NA	TGCAGCGTCCGCGAGGGGGTGAATGAGCAGTTCTTC	CSVREGVNEQFF
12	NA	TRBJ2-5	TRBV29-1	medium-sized	TGCAGCGTTGCACCGAACCAAGAGACCCAGTACTTC	CSVAPNQETQYF
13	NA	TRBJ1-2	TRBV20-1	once	TGCAGTGCTAGAGCAGGAAAGGGCTATGGCTACACCTTC	CSARAGKGYGYTF
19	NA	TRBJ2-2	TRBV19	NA	TGTGCCTCCGCTTCTAGCGGAGACGGGACAGATACGAACACCGGGGAGCTGTTTTTT	CASASSGDGTDTNTGELFF
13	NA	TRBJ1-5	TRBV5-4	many	TGTGCCAGCAGCTTGGGCCAGAATCAGCCCCAGCATTTT	CASSLGQNQPQHF
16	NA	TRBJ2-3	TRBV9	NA	TGTGCCAGCAGCGTAGAGGCGGGGGCGAACACAGATACGCAGTATTTT	CASSVEAGANTDTQYF
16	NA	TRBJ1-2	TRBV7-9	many	TGTGCCAGCAGCGTTATTCAGGGGCCCCTCAACTATGGCTACACCTTC	CASSVIQGPLNYGYTF
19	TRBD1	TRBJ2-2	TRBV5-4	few	TGTGCCAGCAGCTTGCGAAAGGGGGCTCTCCTACACATCACCGGGGAGCTGTTTTTT	CASSLRKGALLHITGELFF
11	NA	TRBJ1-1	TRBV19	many	TGTGCCAGTAGTATAGACACTGAAGCTTTCTTT	CASSIDTEAFF
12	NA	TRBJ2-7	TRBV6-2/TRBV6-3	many	TGTGCCAGCAGCAACGTGGCCTACGAGCAGTACTTC	CASSNVAYEQYF
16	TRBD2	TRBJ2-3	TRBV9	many	TGTGCCAGCAGCGGAAGACTAGCCGTCGGCACAGATACGCAGTATTTT	CASSGRLAVGTDTQYF
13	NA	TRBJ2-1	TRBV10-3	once	TGTGCCATGAGCGGTACAGCGGAGAATGAGCAGTTCTTC	CAMSGTAENEQFF
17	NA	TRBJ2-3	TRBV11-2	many	TGTGCCAGCAGCCCACTGACGGGGGCGCCTGGCACAGATACGCAGTATTTT	CASSPLTGAPGTDTQYF